This record covers a single T cell receptor beta chain. The sample belongs to a study of cytomegalovirus exposure and HLA in healthy donors. Profiled with immunoSEQ multiplex PCR; TCRdb holds only in-frame clones, not every one. This sample has 150,000 to 200,000 clones; about nine tenths occur once, and the top ten carry roughly 2.5%. Material: PBMCs. This receptor was identified in a man between 18 and 35 years old in good health and CMV-seropositive.

The CDR3 region has the DNA TGTGCCAGCAGAGGACAACCTGGGCACTCTGGAAACACCATATATTTT. This gives the protein CASRGQPGHSGNTIYF. This chain connects TRBV28 to TRBJ1-3, with D possibly matching TRBD1 (5 bases). CDR3 length: 16 residues. Germline loops: CDR1 MDHEN, CDR2 SYDVKM. The V gene lost 6 bases and the J gene lost 0 bases, with 15 bases spanning the gap.